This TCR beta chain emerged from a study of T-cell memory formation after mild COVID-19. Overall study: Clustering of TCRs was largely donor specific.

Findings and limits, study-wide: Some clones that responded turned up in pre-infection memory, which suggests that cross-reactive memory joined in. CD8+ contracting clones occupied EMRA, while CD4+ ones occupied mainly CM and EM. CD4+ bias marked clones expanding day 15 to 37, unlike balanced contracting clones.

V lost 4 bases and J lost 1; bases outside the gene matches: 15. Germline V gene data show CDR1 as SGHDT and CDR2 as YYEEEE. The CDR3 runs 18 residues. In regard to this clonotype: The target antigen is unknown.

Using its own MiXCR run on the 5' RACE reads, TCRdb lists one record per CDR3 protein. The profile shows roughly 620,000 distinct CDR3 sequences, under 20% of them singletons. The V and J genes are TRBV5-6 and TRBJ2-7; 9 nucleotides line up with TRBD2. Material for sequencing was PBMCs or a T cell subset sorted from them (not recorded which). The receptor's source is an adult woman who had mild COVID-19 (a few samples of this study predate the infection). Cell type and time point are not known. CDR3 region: CASSPVAGVELGSYEQYF. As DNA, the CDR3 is TGTGCCAGCAGCCCTGTAGCGGGAGTGGAGCTGGGATCCTACGAGCAGTACTTC.